These T cell receptor beta chains were read from a single sample in a study of regulatory T cells in long-lasting Graves disease. Each CDR3 protein gets one entry after TCRdb re-called the multiplex PCR reads with MiXCR. The data show 300,000 to 500,000 distinct CDR3 sequences, 20% to 25% seen once. Here the sequenced sample was peripheral blood mononuclear cells (PBMCs), taken when the disease was refractory, from a patient treated with antithyroid drugs. The receptors originated from a female donor with Graves disease. CDR3s include the opening cysteine and the closing phenylalanine or tryptophan. Fields, in order: CDR3 protein, CDR3 DNA, J gene, clone size, D gene, V gene. A D gene is named only where the DNA matches it firmly. Rows give clone size only sometimes, using once, few, many, or a class for an expanded clone.

CASSQVGEGNQPQHF,TGTGCCAGCAGCCAAGTGGGCGAGGGCAATCAGCCCCAGCATTTT,TRBJ1-5,once,.,TRBV4-2
CASSLQGRNMNTEAFF,TGCGCCAGCAGCCTGCAGGGCCGCAACATGAACACTGAAGCTTTCTTT,TRBJ1-1,.,.,TRBV5-1
CASSPMQGARETQYF,TGTGCCAGCAGCCCGATGCAGGGGGCGAGGGAGACCCAGTACTTC,TRBJ2-5,few,TRBD1,TRBV3-1
CASRDRGREGYTF,TGTGCCAGCAGGGACCGAGGTCGTGAAGGCTACACCTTC,TRBJ1-2,many,.,TRBV6-2/TRBV6-3
CSVYQGRLEQFF,TGCAGCGTTTATCAGGGGCGACTTGAGCAGTTCTTC,TRBJ2-1,.,.,TRBV29-1
CASSPRGRIYGYTF,TGTGCCAGCAGCCCCAGGGGGCGCATCTATGGCTACACCTTC,TRBJ1-2,.,TRBD1,TRBV7-6
CASSIGPGTGELFF,TGTGCCAGTAGTATAGGTCCGGGAACCGGGGAGCTGTTTTTT,TRBJ2-2,.,.,TRBV19
CASTQGAYKFGGEAFF,TGCGCCAGCACCCAGGGGGCGTATAAATTCGGGGGTGAAGCTTTCTTT,TRBJ1-1,few,TRBD1,TRBV4-1
CASSVLAEDTGELFF,TGTGCCAGCAGTGTACTAGCGGAGGACACCGGGGAGCTGTTTTTT,TRBJ2-2,many,TRBD2,TRBV27
CASSPGTSVNEQFF,TGTGCCAGCAGTCCCGGGACTAGCGTAAACGAGCAGTTCTTC,TRBJ2-1,.,TRBD2,TRBV12-3/TRBV12-4
CASSLGISSYYEQYF,TGTGCCAGCAGTTTAGGGATTAGCAGTTACTACGAGCAGTACTTC,TRBJ2-7,many,.,TRBV12-3/TRBV12-4
CASSQQYGPSGKFLAKNIQCF,TGCGCCAGCAGCCAACAATACGGGCCTAGCGGGAAGTTTCTAGCCAAAAACATTCAGTGCTTC,TRBJ2-4,.,TRBD2,TRBV4-3
CATSAPGMLEKYF,TGTGCCACCAGTGCCCCGGGGATGTTAGAGAAGTACTTC,TRBJ2-7,few,.,TRBV24-1
CSGQGARSGELFF,TGCAGCGGACAGGGGGCGCGTTCCGGGGAGCTGTTTTTT,TRBJ2-2,.,TRBD1,TRBV29-1
CSARDRWGPFYGYTF,TGCAGTGCTAGAGATCGGTGGGGACCTTTCTATGGCTACACCTTC,TRBJ1-2,few,.,TRBV20-1
CASSQVTRAAYEQYF,TGTGCCAGCAGCCAAGTGACCAGAGCAGCCTACGAGCAGTACTTC,TRBJ2-7,.,.,TRBV3-2
CASTLGTGQASSYNEQFF,TGTGCCAGCACTCTAGGGACCGGACAGGCCAGCTCCTACAATGAGCAGTTCTTC,TRBJ2-1,once,TRBD1,TRBV28
CASGLDSPPHRHEQYF,TGTGCTAGTGGTTTGGACTCCCCACCCCATAGGCACGAGCAGTACTTC,TRBJ2-7,few,.,TRBV12-5
CASTSGVNRLTGELFF,.,TRBJ2-2,.,.,TRBV19
CASSYGGLEDYNQPQHF,TGTGCCAGCAGTTACGGAGGCTTGGAGGATTACAATCAGCCCCAGCATTTT,TRBJ1-5,few,.,TRBV6-2/TRBV6-3
CSALGGVSPLHF,TGCAGTGCTTTGGGTGGGGTTTCACCCCTCCACTTT,TRBJ1-6,few,.,TRBV20-1
CSPEWGAGPSSYEQYF,TGCAGCCCGGAGTGGGGGGCAGGCCCAAGCTCCTACGAGCAGTACTTC,TRBJ2-7,.,.,TRBV29-1
CSARDNYGYTF,TGCAGTGCTAGGGACAACTATGGCTACACCTTC,TRBJ1-2,many,.,TRBV20-1
CASSANRGPQLHGYTF,TGTGCCAGCAGCGCAAACAGGGGGCCGCAACTCCATGGCTACACCTTC,TRBJ1-2,.,TRBD1,TRBV12-3/TRBV12-4
CAWNDQGARQPQHF,TGTGCCTGGAACGACCAGGGGGCTCGTCAGCCCCAGCATTTT,TRBJ1-5,few,TRBD1,TRBV30
CASSETSGIGEQYF,TGTGCCAGCAGTGAGACTAGCGGGATCGGCGAGCAGTACTTC,TRBJ2-7,many,TRBD2,TRBV6-1
CASSASGISGYGYTF,TGTGCCAGCAGTGCTTCCGGGATCTCGGGCTATGGCTACACCTTC,TRBJ1-2,many,.,TRBV2
CASSLGASNEQFF,TGTGCCAGCAGTTTAGGGGCGAGTAATGAGCAGTTCTTC,TRBJ2-1,.,.,TRBV27
CASSVGGTAGHEQYF,TGTGCCAGCAGCGTAGGGGGTACAGCGGGACACGAGCAGTACTTC,TRBJ2-7,few,TRBD2,TRBV9
CASSLVSRLARNTIYF,TGTGCCAGCAGCTTAGTAAGCAGGCTCGCTAGAAACACCATATATTTT,TRBJ1-3,.,.,TRBV7-9
CASSGGTGHSNQPQHF,TGTGCCAGCAGTGGAGGAACAGGGCATAGCAATCAGCCCCAGCATTTT,TRBJ1-5,many,.,TRBV2